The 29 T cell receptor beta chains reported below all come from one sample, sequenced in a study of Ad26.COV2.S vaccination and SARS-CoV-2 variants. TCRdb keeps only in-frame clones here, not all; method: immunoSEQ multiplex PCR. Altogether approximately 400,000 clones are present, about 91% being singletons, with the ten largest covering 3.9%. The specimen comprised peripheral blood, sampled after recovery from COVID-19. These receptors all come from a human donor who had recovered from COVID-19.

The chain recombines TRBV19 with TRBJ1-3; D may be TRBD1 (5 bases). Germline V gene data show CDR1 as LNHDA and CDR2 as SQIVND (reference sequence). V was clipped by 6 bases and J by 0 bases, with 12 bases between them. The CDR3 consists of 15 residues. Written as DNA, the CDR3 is TGTGCCAGTAGCCTACGACAGTTCTCTGGAAACACCATATATTTT. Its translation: CASSLRQFSGNTIYF.

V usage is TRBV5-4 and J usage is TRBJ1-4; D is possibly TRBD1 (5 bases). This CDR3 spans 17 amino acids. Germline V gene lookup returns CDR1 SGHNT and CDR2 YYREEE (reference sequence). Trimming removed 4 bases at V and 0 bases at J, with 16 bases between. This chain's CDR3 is CASSPSRRVATNEKLFF. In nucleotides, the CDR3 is TGTGCCAGCAGCCCCTCCCGCAGGGTTGCAACTAATGAAAAACTGTTTTTT.

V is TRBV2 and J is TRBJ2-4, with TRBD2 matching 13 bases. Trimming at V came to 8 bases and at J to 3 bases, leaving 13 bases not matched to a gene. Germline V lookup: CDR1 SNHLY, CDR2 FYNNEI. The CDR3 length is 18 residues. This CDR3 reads CASGQTSGGARGKNIQYF. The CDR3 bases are TGTGCCAGCGGACAAACTAGCGGGGGGGCAAGAGGCAAAAACATTCAGTACTTC.

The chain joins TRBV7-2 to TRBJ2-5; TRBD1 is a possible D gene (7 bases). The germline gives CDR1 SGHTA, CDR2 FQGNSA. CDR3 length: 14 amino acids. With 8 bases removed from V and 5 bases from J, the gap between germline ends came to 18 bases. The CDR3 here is CASLRRGDGETQYF. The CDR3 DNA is TGTGCCAGCCTCCGCAGGGGGGACGGGGAGACCCAGTACTTC. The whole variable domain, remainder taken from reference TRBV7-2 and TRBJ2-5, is GAGVSQSPSNKVTEKGKDVELRCDPISGHTALYWYRQSLGQGLEFLIYFQGNSAPDKSGLPSDRFSAERTGGSVSTLTIQRTQQEDSAVYLCASLRRGDGETQYFGPGTRLLVL.

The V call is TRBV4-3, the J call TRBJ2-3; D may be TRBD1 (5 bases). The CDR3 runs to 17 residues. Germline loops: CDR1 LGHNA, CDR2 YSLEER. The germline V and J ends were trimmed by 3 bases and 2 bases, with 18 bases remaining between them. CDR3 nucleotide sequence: TGCGCCAGCAGCCAGGCCGACTTAGGGGTGGACACAGATACGCAGTATTTT. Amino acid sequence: CASSQADLGVDTDTQYF.

The CDR3 DNA is TGTGCCAGCAGTTACAGCCAGCGGGGGAGGGAGACCCAGTACTTC. Protein sequence: CASSYSQRGRETQYF. This sequence joins TRBV6-5 and TRBJ2-5; 8 positions agree with TRBD2. The V gene's germline CDR1 is MNHEY and CDR2 SVGAGI. The CDR3 sequence is 15 residues long. Trimming at V came to 2 bases and at J to 5 bases, leaving 7 bases not matched to a gene.

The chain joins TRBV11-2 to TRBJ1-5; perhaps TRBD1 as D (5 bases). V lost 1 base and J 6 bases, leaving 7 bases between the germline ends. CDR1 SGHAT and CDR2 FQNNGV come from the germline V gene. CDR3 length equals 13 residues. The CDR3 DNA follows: TGTGCCAGCAGCTTAGGAGGGACTCAGCCCCAGCATTTT. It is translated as CASSLGGTQPQHF.

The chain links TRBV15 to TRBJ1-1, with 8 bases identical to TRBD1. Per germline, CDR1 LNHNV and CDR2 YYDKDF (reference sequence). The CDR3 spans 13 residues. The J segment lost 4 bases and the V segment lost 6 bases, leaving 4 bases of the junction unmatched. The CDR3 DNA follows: TGTGCCACCAGAGGGGACAGGAGCACTGAAGCTTTCTTT. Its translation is CATRGDRSTEAFF.

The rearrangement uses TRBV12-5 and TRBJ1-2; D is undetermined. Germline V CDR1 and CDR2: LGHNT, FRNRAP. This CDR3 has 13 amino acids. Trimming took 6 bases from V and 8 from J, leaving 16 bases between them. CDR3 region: CASGSGRGAGYTF. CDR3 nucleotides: TGTGCTAGTGGCTCCGGACGGGGAGCGGGCTACACCTTC.

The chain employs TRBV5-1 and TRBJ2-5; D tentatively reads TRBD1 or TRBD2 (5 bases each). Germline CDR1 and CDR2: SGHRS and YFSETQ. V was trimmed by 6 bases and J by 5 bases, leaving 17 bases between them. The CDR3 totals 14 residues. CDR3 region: CASNKGELRETQYF. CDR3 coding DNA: TGCGCCAGCAATAAAGGGGAGTTACGGGAGACCCAGTACTTC.

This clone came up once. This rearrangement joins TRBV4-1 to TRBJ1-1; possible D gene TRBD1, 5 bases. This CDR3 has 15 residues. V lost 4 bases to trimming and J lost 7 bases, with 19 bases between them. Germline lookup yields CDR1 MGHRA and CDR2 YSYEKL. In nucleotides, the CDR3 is TGCGCCAGCAGCCTGGGTGGGGCCGACAGCCTTGAAGCTTTCTTT. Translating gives CASSLGGADSLEAFF.

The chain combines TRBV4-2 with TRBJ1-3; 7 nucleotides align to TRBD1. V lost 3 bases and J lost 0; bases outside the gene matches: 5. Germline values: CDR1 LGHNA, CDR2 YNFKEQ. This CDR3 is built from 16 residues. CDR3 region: CASSQGQPFSGNTIYF. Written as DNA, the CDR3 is TGTGCCAGCAGCCAGGGACAGCCCTTCTCTGGAAACACCATATATTTT.

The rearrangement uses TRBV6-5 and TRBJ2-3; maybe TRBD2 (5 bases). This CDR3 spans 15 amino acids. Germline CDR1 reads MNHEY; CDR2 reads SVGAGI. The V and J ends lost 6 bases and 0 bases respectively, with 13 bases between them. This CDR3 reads CASRFMAGSTDTQYF. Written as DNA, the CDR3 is TGTGCCAGCAGGTTTATGGCGGGTAGCACAGATACGCAGTATTTT.

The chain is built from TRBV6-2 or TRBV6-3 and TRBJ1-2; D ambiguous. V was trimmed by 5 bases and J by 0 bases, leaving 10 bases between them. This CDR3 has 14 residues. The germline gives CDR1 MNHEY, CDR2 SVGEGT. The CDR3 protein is CASSRVPANYGYTF. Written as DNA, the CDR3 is TGTGCCAGCAGTAGGGTTCCCGCTAACTATGGCTACACCTTC.

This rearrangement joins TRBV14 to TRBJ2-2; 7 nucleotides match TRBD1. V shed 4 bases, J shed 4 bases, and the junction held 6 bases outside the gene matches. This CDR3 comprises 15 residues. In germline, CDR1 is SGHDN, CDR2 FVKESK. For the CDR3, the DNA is TGTGCCAGCAGCCCAACAGACAGGGTCACCGGGGAGCTGTTTTTT. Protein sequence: CASSPTDRVTGELFF.

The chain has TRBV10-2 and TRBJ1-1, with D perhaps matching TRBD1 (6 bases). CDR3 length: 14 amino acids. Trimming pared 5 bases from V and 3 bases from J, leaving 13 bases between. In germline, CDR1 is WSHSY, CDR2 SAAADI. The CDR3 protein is CASSTTGYDTEAFF. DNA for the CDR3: TGCGCCAGCAGTACAACAGGGTACGACACTGAAGCTTTCTTT.

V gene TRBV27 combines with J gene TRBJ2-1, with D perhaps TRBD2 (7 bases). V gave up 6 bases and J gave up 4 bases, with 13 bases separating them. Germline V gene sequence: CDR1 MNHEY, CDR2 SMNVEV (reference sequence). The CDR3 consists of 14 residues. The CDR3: CASRQGGVYNEQFF. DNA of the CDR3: TGTGCCAGCAGACAGGGAGGGGTTTACAATGAGCAGTTCTTC.

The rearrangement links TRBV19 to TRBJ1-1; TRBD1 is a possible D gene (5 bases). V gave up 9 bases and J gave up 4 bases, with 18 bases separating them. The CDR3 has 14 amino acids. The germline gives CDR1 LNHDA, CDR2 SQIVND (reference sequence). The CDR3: CASNSGGGPTEAFF. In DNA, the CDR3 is TGTGCCAGCAACTCGGGGGGAGGGCCCACTGAAGCTTTCTTT.

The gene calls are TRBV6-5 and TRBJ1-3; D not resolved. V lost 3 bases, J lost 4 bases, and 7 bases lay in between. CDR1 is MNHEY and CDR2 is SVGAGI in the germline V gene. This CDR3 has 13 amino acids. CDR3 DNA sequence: TGTGCCAGCAGTTATGTCTCCGGAAACACCATATATTTT. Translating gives CASSYVSGNTIYF.

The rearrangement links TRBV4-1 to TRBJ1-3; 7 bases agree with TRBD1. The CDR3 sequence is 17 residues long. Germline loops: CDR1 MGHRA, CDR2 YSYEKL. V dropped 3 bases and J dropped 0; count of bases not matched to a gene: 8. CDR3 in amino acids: CASSHPGQVNSGNTIYF. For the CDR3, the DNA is TGCGCCAGCAGCCATCCCGGACAGGTGAACTCTGGAAACACCATATATTTT.

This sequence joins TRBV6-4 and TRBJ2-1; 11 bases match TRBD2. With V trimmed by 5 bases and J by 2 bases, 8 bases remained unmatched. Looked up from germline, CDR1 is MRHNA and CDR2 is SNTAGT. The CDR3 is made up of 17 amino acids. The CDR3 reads CASSLTSSGGPYNEQFF. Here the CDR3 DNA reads TGTGCCAGCAGTCTTACTTCTAGCGGGGGGCCCTACAATGAGCAGTTCTTC.

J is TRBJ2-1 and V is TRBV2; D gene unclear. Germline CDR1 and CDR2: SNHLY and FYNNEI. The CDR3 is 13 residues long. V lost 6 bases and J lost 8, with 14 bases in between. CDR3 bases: TGTGCCAGCAGGCCTTCTAGGGCGGATGAGCAGTTCTTC. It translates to CASRPSRADEQFF.

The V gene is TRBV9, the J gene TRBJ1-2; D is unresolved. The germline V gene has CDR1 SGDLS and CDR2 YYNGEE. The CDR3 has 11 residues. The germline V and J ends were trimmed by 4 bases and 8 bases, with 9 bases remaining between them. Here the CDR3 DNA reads TGTGCCAGCAGCAAGGGAGGCGGCTACACCTTC. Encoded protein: CASSKGGGYTF.

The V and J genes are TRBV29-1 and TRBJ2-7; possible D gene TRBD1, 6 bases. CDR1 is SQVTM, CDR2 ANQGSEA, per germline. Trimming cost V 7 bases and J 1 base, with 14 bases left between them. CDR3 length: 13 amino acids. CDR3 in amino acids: CSAIPQGSYEQYF. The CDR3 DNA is TGCAGCGCTATACCACAGGGTTCCTACGAGCAGTACTTC.

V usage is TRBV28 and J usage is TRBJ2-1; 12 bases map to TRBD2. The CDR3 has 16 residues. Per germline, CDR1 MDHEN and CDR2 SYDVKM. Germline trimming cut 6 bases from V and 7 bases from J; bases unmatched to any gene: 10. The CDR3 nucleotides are TGTGCCAGCAGCACACTAGCGGGGGGTACGTGGAATGAGCAGTTCTTC. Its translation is CASSTLAGGTWNEQFF.

CDR3 bases: TGTGCCAGCCAGGGCAGCCTGAATCAGCCCCAGCATTTT. Protein: CASQGSLNQPQHF. The chain couples TRBV6-5 to TRBJ1-5; TRBD1 might be the D (5 bases). The CDR3 consists of 13 residues. Germline V gives CDR1 MNHEY, CDR2 SVGAGI. Trimming took off 8 bases at V and 4 bases at J, with 12 bases between the two ends.

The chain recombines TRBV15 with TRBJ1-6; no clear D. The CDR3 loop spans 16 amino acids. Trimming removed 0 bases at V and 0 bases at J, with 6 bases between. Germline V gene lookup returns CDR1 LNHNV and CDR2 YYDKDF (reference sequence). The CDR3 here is CATSRDRDSYNSPLHF. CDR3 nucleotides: TGTGCCACCAGCAGAGATCGAGACTCCTATAATTCACCCCTCCACTTT.

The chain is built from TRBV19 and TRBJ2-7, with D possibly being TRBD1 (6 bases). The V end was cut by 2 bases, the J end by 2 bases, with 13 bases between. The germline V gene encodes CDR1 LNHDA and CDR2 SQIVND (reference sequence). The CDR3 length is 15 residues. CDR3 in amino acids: CASSIKAGAAYEQYF. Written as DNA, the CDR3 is TGTGCCAGTAGTATAAAGGCAGGGGCCGCCTACGAGCAGTACTTC.

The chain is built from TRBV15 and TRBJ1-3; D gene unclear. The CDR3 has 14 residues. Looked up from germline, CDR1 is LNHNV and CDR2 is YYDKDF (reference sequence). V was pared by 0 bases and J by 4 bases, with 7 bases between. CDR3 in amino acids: CATSRDPRGNTIYF. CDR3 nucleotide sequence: TGTGCCACCAGCAGAGACCCCCGCGGAAACACCATATATTTT.